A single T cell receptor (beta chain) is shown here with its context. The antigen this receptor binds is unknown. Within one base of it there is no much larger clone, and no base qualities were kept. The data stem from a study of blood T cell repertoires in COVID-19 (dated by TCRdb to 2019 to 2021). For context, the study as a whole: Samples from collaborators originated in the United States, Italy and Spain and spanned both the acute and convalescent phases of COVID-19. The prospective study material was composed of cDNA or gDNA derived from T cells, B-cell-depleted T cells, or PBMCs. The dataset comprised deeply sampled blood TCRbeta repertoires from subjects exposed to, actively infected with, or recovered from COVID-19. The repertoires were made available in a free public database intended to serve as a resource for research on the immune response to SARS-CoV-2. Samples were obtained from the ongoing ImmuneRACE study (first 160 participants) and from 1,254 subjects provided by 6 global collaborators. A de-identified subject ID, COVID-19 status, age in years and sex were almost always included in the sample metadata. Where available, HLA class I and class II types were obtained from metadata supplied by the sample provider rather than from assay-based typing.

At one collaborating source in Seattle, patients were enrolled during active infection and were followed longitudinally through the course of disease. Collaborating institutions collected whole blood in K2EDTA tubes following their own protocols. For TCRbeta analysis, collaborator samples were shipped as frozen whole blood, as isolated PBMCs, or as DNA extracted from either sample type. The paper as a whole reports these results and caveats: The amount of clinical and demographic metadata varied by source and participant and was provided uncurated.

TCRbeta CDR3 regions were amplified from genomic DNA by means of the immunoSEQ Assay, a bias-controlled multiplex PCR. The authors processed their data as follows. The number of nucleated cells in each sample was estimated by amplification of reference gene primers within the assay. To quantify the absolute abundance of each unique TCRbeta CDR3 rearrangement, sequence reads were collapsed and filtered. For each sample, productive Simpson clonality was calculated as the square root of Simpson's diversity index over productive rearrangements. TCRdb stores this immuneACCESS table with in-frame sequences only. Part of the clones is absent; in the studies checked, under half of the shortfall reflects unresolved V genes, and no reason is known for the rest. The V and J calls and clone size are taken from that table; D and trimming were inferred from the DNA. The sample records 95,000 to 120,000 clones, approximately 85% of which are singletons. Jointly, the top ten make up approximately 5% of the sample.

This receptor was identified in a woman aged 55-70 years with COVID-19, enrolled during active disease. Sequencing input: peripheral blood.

The nucleotide sequence is TGTGCCAGCAGCCAAGTTAGCGGGGGACCCGACAACTACGAGCAGTACTTC. This gives the protein CASSQVSGGPDNYEQYF. The receptor chain draws on TRBV4-2 and TRBJ2-7, with 9 central nucleotides matching TRBD2. V is cut back by 1 base and J by 3 bases, with 10 bases in the junction unmatched. From cysteine to phenylalanine, the CDR3 is 17 amino acids long. The retained sequence is limited to the CDR3, 51 bases, with the frame set at the first base. Reading the germline V gene gives CDR1 LGHNA and CDR2 YNFKEQ.